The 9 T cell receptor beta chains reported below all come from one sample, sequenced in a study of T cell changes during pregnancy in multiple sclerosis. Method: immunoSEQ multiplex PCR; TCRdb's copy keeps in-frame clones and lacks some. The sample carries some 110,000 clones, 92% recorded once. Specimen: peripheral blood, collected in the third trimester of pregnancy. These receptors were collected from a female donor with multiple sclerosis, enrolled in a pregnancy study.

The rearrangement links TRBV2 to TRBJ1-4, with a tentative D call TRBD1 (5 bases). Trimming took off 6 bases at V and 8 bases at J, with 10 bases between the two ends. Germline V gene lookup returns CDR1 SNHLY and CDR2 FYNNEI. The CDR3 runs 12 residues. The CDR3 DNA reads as TGTGCCAGCAGGGGACTAGGAGAAAAACTGTTTTTT. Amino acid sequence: CASRGLGEKLFF.

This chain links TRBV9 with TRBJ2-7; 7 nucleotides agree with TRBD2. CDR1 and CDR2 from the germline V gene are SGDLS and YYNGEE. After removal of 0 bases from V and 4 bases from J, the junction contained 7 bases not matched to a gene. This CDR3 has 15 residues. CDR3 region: CASSVGGGTTYEQYF. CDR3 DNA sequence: TGTGCCAGCAGCGTAGGGGGAGGGACTACGTACGAGCAGTACTTC.

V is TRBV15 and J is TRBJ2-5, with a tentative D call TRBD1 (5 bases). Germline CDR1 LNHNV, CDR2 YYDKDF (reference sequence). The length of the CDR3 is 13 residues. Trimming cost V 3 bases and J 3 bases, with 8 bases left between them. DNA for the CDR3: TGTGCCACCAGCAGGGACATAAAAGAGACCCAGTACTTC. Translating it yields CATSRDIKETQYF.

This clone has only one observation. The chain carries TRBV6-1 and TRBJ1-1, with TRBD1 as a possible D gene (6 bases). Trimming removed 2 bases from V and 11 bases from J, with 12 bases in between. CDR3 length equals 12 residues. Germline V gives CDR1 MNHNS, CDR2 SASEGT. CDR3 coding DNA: TGTGCCAGCAGTGAACCGGACAGAGGGGCTTTCTTT. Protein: CASSEPDRGAFF.

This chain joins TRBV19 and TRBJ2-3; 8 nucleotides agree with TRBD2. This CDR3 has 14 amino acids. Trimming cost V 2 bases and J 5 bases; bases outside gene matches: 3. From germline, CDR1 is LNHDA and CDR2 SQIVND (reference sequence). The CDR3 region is CASSILGRGDTQYF. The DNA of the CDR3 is TGTGCCAGTAGTATACTCGGGAGGGGAGATACGCAGTATTTT.

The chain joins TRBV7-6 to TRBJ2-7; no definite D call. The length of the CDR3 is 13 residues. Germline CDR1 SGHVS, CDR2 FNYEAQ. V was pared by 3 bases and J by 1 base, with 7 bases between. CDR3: CASSFAESYEQYF. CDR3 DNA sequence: TGTGCCAGCAGCTTTGCGGAGTCCTACGAGCAGTACTTC. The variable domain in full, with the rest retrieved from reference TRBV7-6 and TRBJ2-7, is GAGVSQSPRYKVTKRGQDVALRCDPISGHVSLYWYRQALGQGPEFLTYFNYEAQQDKSGLPNDRFSAERPEGSISTLTIQRTEQRDSAMYRCASSFAESYEQYFGPGTRLTVT.

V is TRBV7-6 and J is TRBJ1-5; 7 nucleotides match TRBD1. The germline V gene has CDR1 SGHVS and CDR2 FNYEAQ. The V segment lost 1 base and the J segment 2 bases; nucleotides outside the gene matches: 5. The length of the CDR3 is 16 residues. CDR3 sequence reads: CASSLGSGTGNQPQHF. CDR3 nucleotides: TGTGCCAGCAGCTTAGGCTCCGGGACAGGCAATCAGCCCCAGCATTTT. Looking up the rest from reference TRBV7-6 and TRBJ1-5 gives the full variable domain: GAGVSQSPRYKVTKRGQDVALRCDPISGHVSLYWYRQALGQGPEFLTYFNYEAQQDKSGLPNDRFSAERPEGSISTLTIQRTEQRDSAMYRCASSLGSGTGNQPQHFGDGTRLSIL.

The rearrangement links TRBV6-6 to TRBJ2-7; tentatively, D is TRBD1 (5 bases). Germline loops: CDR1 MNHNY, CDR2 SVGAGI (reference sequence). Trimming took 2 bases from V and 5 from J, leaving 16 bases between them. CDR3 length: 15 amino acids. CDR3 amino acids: CASSYLFSGMDEQYF. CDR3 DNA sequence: TGTGCCAGCAGTTACCTCTTTTCAGGGATGGACGAGCAGTACTTC.

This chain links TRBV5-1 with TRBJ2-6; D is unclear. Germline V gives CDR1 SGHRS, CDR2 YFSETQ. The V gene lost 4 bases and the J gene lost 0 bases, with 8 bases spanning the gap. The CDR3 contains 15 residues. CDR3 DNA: TGCGCCAGCAGCGTAACTGGCTCTGGGGCCAACGTCCTGACTTTC. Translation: CASSVTGSGANVLTF.